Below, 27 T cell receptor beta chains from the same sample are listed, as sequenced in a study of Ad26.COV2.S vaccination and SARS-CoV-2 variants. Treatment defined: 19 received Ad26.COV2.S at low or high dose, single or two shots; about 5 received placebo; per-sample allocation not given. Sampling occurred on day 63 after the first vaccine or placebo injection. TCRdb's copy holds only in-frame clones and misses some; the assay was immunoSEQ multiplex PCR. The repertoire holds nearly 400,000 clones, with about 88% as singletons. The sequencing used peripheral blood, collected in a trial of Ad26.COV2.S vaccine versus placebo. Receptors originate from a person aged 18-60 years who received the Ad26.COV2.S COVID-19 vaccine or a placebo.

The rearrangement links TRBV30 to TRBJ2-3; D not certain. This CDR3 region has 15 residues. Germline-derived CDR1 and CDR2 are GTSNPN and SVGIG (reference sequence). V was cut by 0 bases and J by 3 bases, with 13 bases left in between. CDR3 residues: CAWSVFGQETDTQYF. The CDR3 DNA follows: TGTGCCTGGAGTGTATTCGGTCAGGAAACAGATACGCAGTATTTT.

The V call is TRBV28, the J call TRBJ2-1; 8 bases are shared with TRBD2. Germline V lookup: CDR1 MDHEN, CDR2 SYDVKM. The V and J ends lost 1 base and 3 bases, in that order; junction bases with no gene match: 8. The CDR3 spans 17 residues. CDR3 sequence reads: CASSLYLSGSLYNEQFF. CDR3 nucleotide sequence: TGTGCCAGCAGTTTATATCTGAGCGGGAGCCTCTACAATGAGCAGTTCTTC.

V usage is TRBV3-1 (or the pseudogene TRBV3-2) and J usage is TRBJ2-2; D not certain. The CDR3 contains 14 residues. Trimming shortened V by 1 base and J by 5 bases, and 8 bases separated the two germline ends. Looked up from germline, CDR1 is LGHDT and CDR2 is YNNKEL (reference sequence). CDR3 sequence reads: CASSQVQVTGELFF. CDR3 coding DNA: TGTGCCAGCAGCCAAGTTCAGGTTACCGGGGAGCTGTTTTTT.

The CDR3 DNA follows: TGTGCCAGCACCCCGGTGGGGGGCCCATACGAGCAGTACTTC. Its translation is CASTPVGGPYEQYF. The chain combines TRBV27 with TRBJ2-7; D tentatively fits TRBD1 or TRBD2 (6 bases each). Trimming removed 7 bases from V and 4 bases from J, with 17 bases in between. The length of the CDR3 is 14 residues. Germline CDR1 and CDR2: MNHEY and SMNVEV (reference sequence).

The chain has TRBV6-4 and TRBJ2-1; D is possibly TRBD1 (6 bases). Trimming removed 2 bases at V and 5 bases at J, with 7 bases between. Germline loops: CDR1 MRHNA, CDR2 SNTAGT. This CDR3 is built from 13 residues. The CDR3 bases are TGTGCCAGCAGTGACCGGGACAACAATGAGCAGTTCTTC. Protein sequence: CASSDRDNNEQFF.

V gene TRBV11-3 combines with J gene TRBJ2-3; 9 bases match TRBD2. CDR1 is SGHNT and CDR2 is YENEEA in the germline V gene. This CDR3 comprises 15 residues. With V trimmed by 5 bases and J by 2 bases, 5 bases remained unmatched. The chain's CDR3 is CASSNLAGNTDTQYF. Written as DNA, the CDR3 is TGTGCCAGCAGCAATCTAGCGGGAAACACAGATACGCAGTATTTT.

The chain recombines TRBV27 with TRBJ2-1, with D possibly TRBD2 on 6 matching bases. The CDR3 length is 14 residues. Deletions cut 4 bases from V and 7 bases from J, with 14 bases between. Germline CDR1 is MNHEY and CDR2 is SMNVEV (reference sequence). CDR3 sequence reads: CASSWREARNEQFF. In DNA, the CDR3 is TGTGCCAGCAGTTGGAGGGAGGCCCGGAATGAGCAGTTCTTC.

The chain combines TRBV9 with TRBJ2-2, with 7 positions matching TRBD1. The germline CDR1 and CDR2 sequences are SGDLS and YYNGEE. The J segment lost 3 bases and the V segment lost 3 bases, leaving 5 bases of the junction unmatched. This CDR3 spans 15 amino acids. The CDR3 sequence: CASSEQGLDTGELFF. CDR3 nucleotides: TGTGCCAGCAGCGAACAGGGGTTGGACACCGGGGAGCTGTTTTTT.

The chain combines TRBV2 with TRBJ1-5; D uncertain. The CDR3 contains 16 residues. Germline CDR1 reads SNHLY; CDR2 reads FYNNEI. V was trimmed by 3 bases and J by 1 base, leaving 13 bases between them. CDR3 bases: TGTGCCAGCAGTGAGAGTCGAGGGTTCAGCAATCAGCCCCAGCATTTT. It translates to CASSESRGFSNQPQHF.

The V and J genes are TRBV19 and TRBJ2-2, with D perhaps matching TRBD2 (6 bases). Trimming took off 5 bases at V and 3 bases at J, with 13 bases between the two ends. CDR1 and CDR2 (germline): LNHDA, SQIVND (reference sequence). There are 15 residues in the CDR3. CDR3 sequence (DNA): TGTGCCAGTAGTTCCGGGACTCTTTACACCGGGGAGCTGTTTTTT. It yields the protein CASSSGTLYTGELFF.

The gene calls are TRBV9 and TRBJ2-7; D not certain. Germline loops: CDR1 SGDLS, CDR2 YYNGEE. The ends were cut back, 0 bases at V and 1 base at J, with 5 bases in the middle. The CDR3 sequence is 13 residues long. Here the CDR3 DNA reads TGTGCCAGCAGCGTAGCCAGTTCCTACGAGCAGTACTTC. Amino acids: CASSVASSYEQYF.

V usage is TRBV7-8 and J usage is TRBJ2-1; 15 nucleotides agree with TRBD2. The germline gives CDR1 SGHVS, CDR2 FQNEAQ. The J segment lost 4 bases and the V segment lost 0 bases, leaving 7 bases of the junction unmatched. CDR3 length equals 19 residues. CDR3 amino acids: CASSLAGPGLAGGYNEQFF. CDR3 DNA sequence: TGTGCCAGCAGCTTAGCGGGGCCGGGACTAGCGGGAGGTTACAATGAGCAGTTCTTC.

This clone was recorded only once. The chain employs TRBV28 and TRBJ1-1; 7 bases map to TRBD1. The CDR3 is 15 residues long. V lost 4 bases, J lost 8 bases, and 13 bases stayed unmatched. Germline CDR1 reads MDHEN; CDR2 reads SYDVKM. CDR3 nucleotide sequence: TGTGCCAGCAGTTCGGGTGACAGGGTGGCCCCAGAAGCTTTCTTT. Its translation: CASSSGDRVAPEAFF.

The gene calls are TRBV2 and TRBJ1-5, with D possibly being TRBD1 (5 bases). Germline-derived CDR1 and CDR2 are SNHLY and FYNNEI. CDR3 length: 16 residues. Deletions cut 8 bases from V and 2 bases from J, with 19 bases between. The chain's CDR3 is CASSSLGLRGNQPQHF. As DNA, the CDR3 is TGTGCCAGCTCTTCCTTGGGGCTTCGTGGCAATCAGCCCCAGCATTTT.

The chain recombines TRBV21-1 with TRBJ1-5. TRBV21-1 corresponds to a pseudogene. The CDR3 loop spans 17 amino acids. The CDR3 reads CASSNPEGGWRNQPQHF. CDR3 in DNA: TGTGCCAGCAGCAACCCCGAGGGGGGCTGGCGCAATCAGCCCCAGCATTTT.

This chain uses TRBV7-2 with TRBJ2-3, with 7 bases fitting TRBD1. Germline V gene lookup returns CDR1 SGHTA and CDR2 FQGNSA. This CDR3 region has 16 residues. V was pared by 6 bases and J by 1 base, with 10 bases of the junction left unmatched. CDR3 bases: TGTGCCAGCAGGAGACTACAGGGGCTAGGCACAGATACGCAGTATTTT. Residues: CASRRLQGLGTDTQYF.

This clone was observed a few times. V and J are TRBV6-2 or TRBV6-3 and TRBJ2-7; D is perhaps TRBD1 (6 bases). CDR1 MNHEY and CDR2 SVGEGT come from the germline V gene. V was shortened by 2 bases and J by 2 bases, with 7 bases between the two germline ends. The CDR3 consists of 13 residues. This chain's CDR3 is CASSYRDTYEQYF. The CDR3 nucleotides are TGTGCCAGCAGTTACCGGGACACCTACGAGCAGTACTTC.

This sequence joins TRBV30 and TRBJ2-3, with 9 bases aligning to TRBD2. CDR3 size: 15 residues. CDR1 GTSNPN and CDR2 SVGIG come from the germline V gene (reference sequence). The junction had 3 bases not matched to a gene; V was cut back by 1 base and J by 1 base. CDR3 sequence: CAWSELAGGTDTQYF. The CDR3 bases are TGTGCCTGGAGTGAATTAGCGGGGGGCACAGATACGCAGTATTTT.

CDR3 bases: TGTGCCAGCAGCCAAGAAACTAGCGGGATACGGTCCAGGGAGCAGTTCTTC. It is translated as CASSQETSGIRSREQFF. V is TRBV3-1 (or the pseudogene TRBV3-2) and J is TRBJ2-1, with 10 nucleotides matching TRBD2. The V gene end was trimmed by 0 bases and the J gene end by 10 bases; junction bases not matched to a gene: 12. CDR3 length equals 17 residues. Germline V gene sequence: CDR1 LGHDT, CDR2 YNNKEL (reference sequence).

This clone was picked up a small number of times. CDR3 protein: CASSQQGAATGELFF. The CDR3, as DNA: TGTGCCAGCAGCCAACAGGGGGCGGCCACCGGGGAGCTGTTTTTT. The chain uses TRBV5-4 and TRBJ2-2, with 9 bases identical to TRBD1. The V and J ends lost 4 bases and 4 bases, in that order; junction bases with no gene match: 5. The CDR3 has 15 residues. Germline V lookup: CDR1 SGHNT, CDR2 YYREEE (reference sequence). Looking up the rest from reference TRBV5-4 and TRBJ2-2 gives the full variable domain: ETGVTQSPTHLIKTRGQQVTLRCSSQSGHNTVSWYQQALGQGPQFIFQYYREEENGRGNFPPRFSGLQFPNYSSELNVNALELDDSALYLCASSQQGAATGELFFGEGSRLTVL.

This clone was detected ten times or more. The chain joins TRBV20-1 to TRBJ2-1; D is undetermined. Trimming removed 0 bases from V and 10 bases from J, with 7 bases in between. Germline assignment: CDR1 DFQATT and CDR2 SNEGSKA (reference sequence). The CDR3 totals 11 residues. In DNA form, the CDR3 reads TGCAGTGCTAGAGATACACCAGAGCAGTTCTTC. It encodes CSARDTPEQFF.

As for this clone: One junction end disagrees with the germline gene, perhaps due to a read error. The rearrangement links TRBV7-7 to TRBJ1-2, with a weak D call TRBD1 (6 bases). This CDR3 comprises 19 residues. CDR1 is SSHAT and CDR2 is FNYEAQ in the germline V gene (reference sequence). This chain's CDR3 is CASSLARGMRTDTRYGYTF. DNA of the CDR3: TGTGCTAGCAGCTTAGCGAGGGGTATGAGGACAGATACCCGCTATGGCTACACCTTC. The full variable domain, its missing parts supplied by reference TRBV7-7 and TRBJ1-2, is GAGVSQSPRYKVTKRGQDVTLRCDPISSHATLYWYQQALGQGPEFLTYFNYEAQPDKSGLPSDRFSAERPEGSISTLTIQRTEQRDSAMYRCASSLARGMRTDTRYGYTFGSGTRLTVV.

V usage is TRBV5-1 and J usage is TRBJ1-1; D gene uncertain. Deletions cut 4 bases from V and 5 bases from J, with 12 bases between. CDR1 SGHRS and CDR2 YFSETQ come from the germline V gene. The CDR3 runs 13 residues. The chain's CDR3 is CASSGGLGTEAFF. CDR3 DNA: TGCGCCAGCAGCGGAGGGCTGGGGACTGAAGCTTTCTTT.

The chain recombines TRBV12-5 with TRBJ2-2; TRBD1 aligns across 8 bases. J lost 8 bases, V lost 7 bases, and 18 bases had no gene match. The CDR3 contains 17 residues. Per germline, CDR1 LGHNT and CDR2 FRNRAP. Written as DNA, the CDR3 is TGTGCTAGTGCCGGAATGGCGGCGAGGACAGGGTCAGGGGAGCTGTTTTTT. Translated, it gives CASAGMAARTGSGELFF.

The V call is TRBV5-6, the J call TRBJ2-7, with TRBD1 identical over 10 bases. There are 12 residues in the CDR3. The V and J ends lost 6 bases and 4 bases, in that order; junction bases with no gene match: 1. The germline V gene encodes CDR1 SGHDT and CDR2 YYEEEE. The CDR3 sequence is CASTGQGYEQYF. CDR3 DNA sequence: TGTGCCAGCACGGGACAGGGGTACGAGCAGTACTTC.

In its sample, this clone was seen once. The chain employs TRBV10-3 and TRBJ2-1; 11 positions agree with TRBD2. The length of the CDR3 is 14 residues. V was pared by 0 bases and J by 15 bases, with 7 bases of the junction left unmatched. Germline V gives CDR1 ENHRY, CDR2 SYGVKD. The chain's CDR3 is CAISESLGSGRGFF. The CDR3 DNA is TGTGCCATCAGTGAGTCTCTTGGTAGCGGGAGGGGGTTCTTC.

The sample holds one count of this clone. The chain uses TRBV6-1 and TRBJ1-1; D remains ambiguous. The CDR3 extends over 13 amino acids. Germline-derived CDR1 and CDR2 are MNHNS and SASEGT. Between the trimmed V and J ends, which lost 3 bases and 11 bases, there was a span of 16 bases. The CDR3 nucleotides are TGTGCCAGCAGTGATGGGATCTTTGGGAGCGCTTTCTTT. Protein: CASSDGIFGSAFF.